The entry below describes one TCR beta chain. Its antigen is not known. Sequencing was performed with immunoSEQ multiplex PCR; in TCRdb, only in-frame clones are kept and a portion is missing. The sample shows under 35,000 clones, more than 75% of them seen only once. Trimming took off 2 bases at V and 3 bases at J, with 11 bases between the two ends. CDR1 is LNHNV and CDR2 is YYDKDF in the germline V gene (reference sequence). The CDR3 runs to 14 residues. The data derive from a study of T cells in narcolepsy. Study results and limitations: Same-patient CSF and blood CD4+ T cell clonotypes included HCRT-specific and TRIB2-specific autoreactive ones.

This TCR came from a human donor with narcolepsy. The V call is TRBV15, the J call TRBJ2-7; tentatively, D is TRBD1 or TRBD2 (5 bases each). Sequenced: CD45RA- memory CD4+ T cells from PBMCs. In DNA, the CDR3 is TGTGCCACCAGCAGAAACCGGGACGGCTACGAGCAGTACTTC. The encoded protein is CATSRNRDGYEQYF.